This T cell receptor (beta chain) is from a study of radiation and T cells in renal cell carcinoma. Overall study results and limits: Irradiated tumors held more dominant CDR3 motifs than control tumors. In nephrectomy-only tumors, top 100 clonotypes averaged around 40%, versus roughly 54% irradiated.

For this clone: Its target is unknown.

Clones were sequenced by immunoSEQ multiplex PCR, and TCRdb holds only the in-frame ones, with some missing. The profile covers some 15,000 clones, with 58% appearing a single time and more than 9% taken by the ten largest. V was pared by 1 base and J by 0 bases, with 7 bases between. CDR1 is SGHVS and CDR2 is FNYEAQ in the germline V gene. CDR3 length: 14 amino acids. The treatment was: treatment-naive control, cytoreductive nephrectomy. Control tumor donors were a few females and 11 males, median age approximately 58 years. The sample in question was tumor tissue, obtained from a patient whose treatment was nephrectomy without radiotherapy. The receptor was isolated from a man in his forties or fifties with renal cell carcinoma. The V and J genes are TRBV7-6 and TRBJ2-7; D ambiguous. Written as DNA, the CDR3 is TGTGCCAGCAGCTTAGAACCGAGCTCCTACGAGCAGTACTTC. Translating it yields CASSLEPSSYEQYF.